This entry lists 12 T cell receptor beta chains sequenced from one sample in a study of control samples from healthy donors and cancer patients. The table came from immunoSEQ multiplex PCR; TCRdb's copy has only in-frame clones and leaves some out. The repertoire has about 130,000 clones, around 94% of them found once; the top ten carry 13% to 15%. Sequenced input: PBMCs. All receptors derive from a man in his 60s with colorectal cancer.

The rearrangement uses TRBV5-1 and TRBJ1-1; tentatively, D is TRBD1 (5 bases). This CDR3 region has 15 residues. With 3 bases removed from V and 1 base from J, the gap between germline ends came to 13 bases. CDR1 and CDR2 from the germline V gene are SGHRS and YFSETQ. The CDR3 spells CASSSQTDPNTEAFF. In DNA form, the CDR3 reads TGCGCCAGCAGCTCCCAGACAGATCCGAACACTGAAGCTTTCTTT.

The chain has TRBV3-1 (or the pseudogene TRBV3-2) and TRBJ1-1; 8 bases map to TRBD1. The V gene's germline CDR1 is LGHDT and CDR2 YNNKEL (reference sequence). Unmatched junction bases numbered 5, after V lost 5 bases and J lost 0 bases. The length of the CDR3 is 15 residues. The CDR3 reads CASSTGTGLNTEAFF. CDR3 in DNA: TGTGCCAGCAGCACCGGGACAGGACTGAACACTGAAGCTTTCTTT.

The chain combines TRBV30 with TRBJ1-2, with D tentatively TRBD1 (5 bases). Germline V lookup: CDR1 GTSNPN, CDR2 SVGIG (reference sequence). The CDR3 extends over 12 amino acids. V shed 2 bases and J shed 4 bases, with 8 bases lying between them. The CDR3: CAWSPQGYGYTF. The CDR3, as DNA: TGTGCCTGGAGTCCGCAGGGCTATGGCTACACCTTC.

The chain has TRBV5-1 and TRBJ1-5; 10 bases match TRBD1. This CDR3 is 15 amino acids long. Per germline, CDR1 SGHRS and CDR2 YFSETQ. The ends lost 4 bases at V and 7 bases at J; junction bases unmatched: 8. CDR3 DNA: TGCGCCAGCAGCATCGGGACAGGGGAGTACCAGCCCCAGCATTTT. It translates to CASSIGTGEYQPQHF.

The chain carries TRBV6-5 and TRBJ2-3, with D possibly being TRBD1 (6 bases). The CDR3 contains 13 residues. Trimming shortened V by 8 bases and J by 8 bases, and 17 bases separated the two germline ends. Germline CDR1 reads MNHEY; CDR2 reads SVGAGI. The CDR3 loop reads CASEGQQRATQYF. The CDR3 DNA reads TGTGCCAGCGAAGGACAGCAGAGGGCTACGCAGTATTTT.

The genes are TRBV19 and TRBJ1-6, with D maybe TRBD1 (6 bases). The germline V and J ends were trimmed by 6 bases and 0 bases, with 9 bases remaining between them. The CDR3 runs to 15 residues. Germline V gene lookup returns CDR1 LNHDA and CDR2 SQIVND (reference sequence). The CDR3 coding sequence is TGTGCCAGTAGAATGGACAGCTCCTATAATTCACCCCTCCACTTT. This encodes CASRMDSSYNSPLHF. Full variable domain (missing parts from reference TRBV19 and TRBJ1-6): DGGITQSPKYLFRKEGQNVTLSCEQNLNHDAMYWYRQDPGQGLRLIYYSQIVNDFQKGDIAEGYSVSREKKESFPLTVTSAQKNPTAFYLCASRMDSSYNSPLHFGNGTRLTVT.

The chain has TRBV7-2 and TRBJ2-2; TRBD1 aligns across 7 bases. Looked up from germline, CDR1 is SGHTA and CDR2 is FQGNSA. The CDR3 has 14 amino acids. After removal of 6 bases from V and 5 bases from J, the junction contained 6 bases not matched to a gene. The CDR3 coding sequence is TGTGCCAGCAGTTCCGGGACAGTTACCGGGGAGCTGTTTTTT. Residues: CASSSGTVTGELFF.

V and J are TRBV14 and TRBJ2-5; possible D gene TRBD1, 6 bases. This CDR3 has 14 amino acids. Germline CDR1 reads SGHDN; CDR2 reads FVKESK. V shed 1 base and J shed 7 bases, with 13 bases lying between them. The CDR3 region has the DNA TGTGCCAGCAGCCAAGGAGGGGGTTACGGGACCCAGTACTTC. Translation gives CASSQGGGYGTQYF.

V is TRBV6-6 and J is TRBJ1-2; a possible D gene is TRBD1 (6 bases). The CDR3 runs 14 residues. V was pared by 5 bases and J by 8 bases, with 18 bases between. Per germline, CDR1 MNHNY and CDR2 SVGAGI (reference sequence). The CDR3 reads CASSPGRGGEGYTF. The DNA for the CDR3 is TGTGCCAGCAGTCCCGGGAGAGGGGGGGAGGGCTACACCTTC.

The chain carries TRBV7-9 and TRBJ2-1; 9 bases match TRBD1. The CDR3 contains 18 residues. Germline V gene data show CDR1 as SEHNR and CDR2 as FQNEAQ (reference sequence). V shed 2 bases, J shed 2 bases, and the junction held 10 bases outside the gene matches. The CDR3 spells CASSLWGTGTGTYNEQFF. The CDR3 bases are TGTGCCAGCAGCTTATGGGGGACAGGGACGGGGACCTACAATGAGCAGTTCTTC.

The chain uses TRBV13 and TRBJ1-2; D unresolved. V lost 5 bases and J 5 bases, leaving 15 bases between the germline ends. The CDR3 is 14 residues long. CDR1 is PRHDT, CDR2 FYEKMQ, per germline (reference sequence). The DNA of the CDR3 is TGTGCCAGCAGCGGGCGGACTGCGTTTTATGGCTACACCTTC. This codes for CASSGRTAFYGYTF.

The V call is TRBV6-5, the J call TRBJ2-7; either TRBD1 or TRBD2 may supply D (5 bases each). Germline-derived CDR1 and CDR2 are MNHEY and SVGAGI. This CDR3 contains 12 residues. Trimming pared 5 bases from V and 4 bases from J, leaving 9 bases between. The CDR3, as DNA: TGTGCCAGCAGTCTTGGGGGTTACGAGCAGTACTTC. Protein product: CASSLGGYEQYF.